The TCR beta chain under discussion was sequenced for a study of a mutant IDH1 vaccine in newly diagnosed glioma. Study-level background: Most patients had received both radiotherapy and temozolomide, the prior options being radiotherapy, temozolomide, or both. At week 35 came visit V12, and visit V13 followed at week 47.

Data came from immunoSEQ multiplex PCR; TCRdb stores just in-frame clones and leaves some out. The sample lists more than 25,000 clones; about three quarters were seen once. V lost 4 bases and J 4 bases, leaving 14 bases between the germline ends. Germline V gives CDR1 SQVTM, CDR2 ANQGSEA. The CDR3 totals 14 residues. This clone was picked up a small number of times. What it recognizes is unknown. General study results and limits: Among top peripheral T cell clonotypes, changes seemed unrelated to pseudoprogression.

Sample time point: week 35, safety follow-up. Doses consisted of 300 ug of mutant IDH1 20-mer peptide each, paired with topical imiquimod. Eight vaccine doses were administered to patients at weeks 1, 3, 5, 7, 11, 15, 19 and 23. This clonotype was sampled from a man aged 50 or older with glioma. The V and J genes are TRBV29-1 and TRBJ2-1, with D perhaps TRBD2 (7 bases). Sequenced material: PBMCs, taken from a glioma patient whose treatment included an IDH1 peptide vaccine. DNA for the CDR3: TGCAGCGTTGGAGGGGGGGCGACGTACAATGAGCAGTTCTTC. Translated: CSVGGGATYNEQFF.